The 3 T cell receptor beta chains in this list originate from one sample, sequenced in a study of T cell changes during pregnancy in multiple sclerosis. Assay used: immunoSEQ multiplex PCR; TCRdb lists only in-frame clones, some missing. The data contain tens of thousands of clones, more than 75% of them seen just once; the ten biggest clones take up over 5%. Material: peripheral blood, obtained in the third trimester of pregnancy. The receptor set was obtained from a female donor in good health, enrolled as a control in a pregnancy study.

The chain employs TRBV5-4 and TRBJ1-1; 9 bases match TRBD1. This CDR3 is 14 amino acids long. In germline, CDR1 is SGHNT, CDR2 YYREEE (reference sequence). The junction had 6 bases not matched to a gene; V was cut back by 2 bases and J by 7 bases. In nucleotides, the CDR3 is TGTGCCAGCAGCTTCGACAGGGGGTCCTATGAAGCTTTCTTT. This gives the protein CASSFDRGSYEAFF. Looking up the rest from reference TRBV5-4 and TRBJ1-1 gives the full variable domain: ETGVTQSPTHLIKTRGQQVTLRCSSQSGHNTVSWYQQALGQGPQFIFQYYREEENGRGNFPPRFSGLQFPNYSSELNVNALELDDSALYLCASSFDRGSYEAFFGQGTRLTVV.

The V call is TRBV5-1, the J call TRBJ2-3, with D possibly being TRBD2 (5 bases). Trimming took off 3 bases at V and 1 base at J, with 12 bases between the two ends. The CDR3 extends over 15 amino acids. CDR1 SGHRS and CDR2 YFSETQ come from the germline V gene. The CDR3 loop reads CASSSGFVGTDTQYF. CDR3 DNA: TGCGCCAGCAGCTCGGGATTTGTGGGCACAGATACGCAGTATTTT.

V gene TRBV7-2 combines with J gene TRBJ1-6; 8 bases align to TRBD1. Germline CDR1 SGHTA, CDR2 FQGNSA. The J segment lost 8 bases and the V segment lost 8 bases, leaving 5 bases of the junction unmatched. The CDR3 extends over 13 amino acids. The CDR3 nucleotides read TGTGCCAGCCGCGACAGGGGTTATTCACCCCTCCACTTT. Translated: CASRDRGYSPLHF.